This T cell receptor (beta chain) was profiled in a study of T cell responses to AZD1222 COVID-19 vaccine. Turning to the study itself: Analyses pooled second doses at about 4 or about 12 weeks. The study's findings and limits: Spike-wide coverage was observed for vaccine-associated CD4 TCRs, with dominant responses at 160-218 and 743-854. An increase in Spike-specific TCR breadth and depth was observed after two AZD1222 doses. Repertoire samples came only from after the peak T cell response.

Concerning this clone itself: Antigen unknown.

The length of the CDR3 is 16 residues. V gave up 5 bases and J gave up 0 bases; unmatched junction bases: 8. Germline assignment: CDR1 MNHEY and CDR2 SVGEGT. TCRdb's copy holds only in-frame clones and misses some; the assay was immunoSEQ multiplex PCR. The sample lists 75,000 to 100,000 clones, roughly 84% occurring once. The material sequenced was peripheral blood, taken on day 0 of AZD1222 vaccination. The chain links TRBV6-2 or TRBV6-3 to TRBJ2-7; 9 bases align to TRBD1. The clonotype comes from an adult in good health. In DNA, the CDR3 is TGTGCCAGCAGTAAACGCCGGGACAGGGACTCCTACGAGCAGTACTTC. Translated, it gives CASSKRRDRDSYEQYF.